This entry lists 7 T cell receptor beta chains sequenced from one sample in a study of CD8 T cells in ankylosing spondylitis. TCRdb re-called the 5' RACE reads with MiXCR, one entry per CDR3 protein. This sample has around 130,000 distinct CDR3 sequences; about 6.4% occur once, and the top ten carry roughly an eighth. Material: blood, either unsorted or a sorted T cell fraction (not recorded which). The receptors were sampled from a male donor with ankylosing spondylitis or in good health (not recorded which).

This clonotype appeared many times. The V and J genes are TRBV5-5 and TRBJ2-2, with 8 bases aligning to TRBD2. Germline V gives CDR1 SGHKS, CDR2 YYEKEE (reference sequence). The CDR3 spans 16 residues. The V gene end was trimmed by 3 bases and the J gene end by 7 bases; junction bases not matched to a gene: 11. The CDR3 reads CASSSSGTRSFGELFF. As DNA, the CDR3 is TGTGCCAGCAGCTCCTCCGGGACTAGATCCTTCGGGGAGCTGTTTTTT. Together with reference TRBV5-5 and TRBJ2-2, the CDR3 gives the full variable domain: DAGVTQSPTHLIKTRGQQVTLRCSPISGHKSVSWYQQVLGQGPQFIFQYYEKEERGRGNFPDRFSARQFPNYSSELNVNALLLGDSALYLCASSSSGTRSFGELFFGEGSRLTVL.

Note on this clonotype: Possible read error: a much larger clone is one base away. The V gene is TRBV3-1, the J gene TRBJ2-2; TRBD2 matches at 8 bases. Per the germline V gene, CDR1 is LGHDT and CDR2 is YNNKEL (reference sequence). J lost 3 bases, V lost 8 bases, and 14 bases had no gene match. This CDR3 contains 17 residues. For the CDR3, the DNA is TGTGCCAGCTGCCTCCCGGTGGTAGCGGGGTACACCGGGGAGCTGTTTTTT. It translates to CASCLPVVAGYTGELFF.

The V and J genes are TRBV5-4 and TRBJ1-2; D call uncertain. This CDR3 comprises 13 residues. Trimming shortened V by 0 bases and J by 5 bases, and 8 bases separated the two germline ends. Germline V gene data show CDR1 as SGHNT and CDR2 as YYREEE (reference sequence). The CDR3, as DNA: TGTGCCAGCAGCTTGGACGGGAAATATGGCTACACCTTC. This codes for CASSLDGKYGYTF.

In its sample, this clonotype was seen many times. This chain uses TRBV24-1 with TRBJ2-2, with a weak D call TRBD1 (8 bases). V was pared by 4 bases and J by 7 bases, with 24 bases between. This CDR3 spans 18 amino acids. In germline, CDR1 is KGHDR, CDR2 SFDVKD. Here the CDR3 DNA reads TGTGCCACCAGTGACTCGGGAGGTGGACAGGGTGGTGTCGGGGAGCTGTTTTTT. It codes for CATSDSGGGQGGVGELFF.

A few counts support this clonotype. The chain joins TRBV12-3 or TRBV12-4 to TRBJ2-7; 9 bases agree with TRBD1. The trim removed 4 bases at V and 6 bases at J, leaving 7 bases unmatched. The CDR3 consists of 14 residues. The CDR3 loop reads CASSSTGGKREQYF. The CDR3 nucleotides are TGTGCCAGCAGTTCTACAGGGGGCAAACGCGAGCAGTACTTC.

The CDR3 nucleotides read TGCGCCAGCAAAGCCCTCGCGGAAGCCTACAATGAGCAGTTCTTC. This codes for CASKALAEAYNEQFF. The chain couples TRBV5-1 to TRBJ2-1; D gene uncertain. The CDR3 extends over 15 amino acids. Germline CDR1 is SGHRS and CDR2 is YFSETQ. V lost 6 bases, J lost 2 bases, and 15 bases lay in between.

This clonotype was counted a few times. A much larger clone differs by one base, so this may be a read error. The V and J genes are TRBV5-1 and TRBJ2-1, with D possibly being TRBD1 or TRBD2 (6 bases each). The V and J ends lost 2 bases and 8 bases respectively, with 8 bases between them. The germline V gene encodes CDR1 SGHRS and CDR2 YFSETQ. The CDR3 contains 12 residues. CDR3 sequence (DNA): TGCGCCAGCAGCTTTAGGGGGGATGAGCAGTTCTTC. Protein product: CASSFRGDEQFF. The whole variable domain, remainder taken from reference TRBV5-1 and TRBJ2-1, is KAGVTQTPRYLIKTRGQQVTLSCSPISGHRSVSWYQQTPGQGLQFLFEYFSETQRNKGNFPGRFSGRQFSNSRSEMNVSTLELGDSALYLCASSFRGDEQFFGPGTRLTVL.